These 24 T cell receptor beta chains were sequenced from one sample in a study of type 1 regulatory T cells. Which antigens these TCRs recognize remains unknown. TCRdb ran MiXCR on the reads and lists one entry per CDR3 protein. The sample lists about 62,000 distinct CDR3 sequences; less than 65% were seen once. Sequencing was carried out using cultured non-Tr1 T cells, either the whole culture or a sorted T cell fraction (not recorded which). The source is a human donor in good health.

This chain joins TRBV19 and TRBJ2-1, with TRBD2 matching 11 bases. V shed 9 bases and J 15 bases; nucleotides not matched to a gene: 16. CDR1 is LNHDA and CDR2 is SQIVND in the germline V gene (reference sequence). The CDR3 runs 14 residues. The CDR3 sequence is CASSLSGRATALFF. The CDR3 region has the DNA TGTGCCAGCAGCCTTAGCGGGAGGGCCACAGCGCTGTTCTTC.

Written as DNA, the CDR3 is TGTGCCAGCAGCTTGTACCCGGGACAGGGCTTGGATGAGCAGTTCTTC. It yields the protein CASSLYPGQGLDEQFF. V gene TRBV5-5 combines with J gene TRBJ2-1, with TRBD1 matching 9 bases. V lost 1 base to trimming and J lost 8 bases; unmatched junction nucleotides: 10. Looked up from germline, CDR1 is SGHKS and CDR2 is YYEKEE (reference sequence). CDR3 size: 16 residues. The variable domain in full, with the rest retrieved from reference TRBV5-5 and TRBJ2-1, is DAGVTQSPTHLIKTRGQQVTLRCSPISGHKSVSWYQQVLGQGPQFIFQYYEKEERGRGNFPDRFSARQFPNYSSELNVNALLLGDSALYLCASSLYPGQGLDEQFFGPGTRLTVL.

The sample holds a few counts of this clonotype. The chain carries TRBV30 and TRBJ1-2; D gene uncertain. V was clipped by 1 base and J by 4 bases, with 13 bases between them. The germline gives CDR1 GTSNPN, CDR2 SVGIG (reference sequence). The CDR3 spans 14 residues. The CDR3 loop reads CAWSDGRARYGYTF. CDR3 DNA sequence: TGTGCCTGGAGTGATGGTCGGGCGCGCTATGGCTACACCTTC.

The chain employs TRBV10-3 and TRBJ2-7; 7 bases line up with TRBD1. Germline lookup yields CDR1 ENHRY and CDR2 SYGVKD. Trimming took 4 bases from V and 6 from J; bases not matched to a gene: 9. This CDR3 is built from 14 residues. The CDR3 is CAISARDRPSEQYF. CDR3 in DNA: TGTGCCATCAGTGCCCGGGACAGACCCTCCGAGCAGTACTTC.

The J gene is TRBJ2-2, the V gene TRBV6-4, with D hard to call. The germline V gene encodes CDR1 MRHNA and CDR2 SNTAGT. Trimming took off 4 bases at V and 3 bases at J, with 9 bases between the two ends. The CDR3 has 14 amino acids. Written as DNA, the CDR3 is TGTGCCAGCAGTGTTCTTTTGGACACCGGGGAGCTGTTTTTT. This codes for CASSVLLDTGELFF.

V and J are TRBV6-2 or TRBV6-3 and TRBJ2-3; D not resolved. From germline, CDR1 is MNHEY and CDR2 SVGEGT. The V gene lost 6 bases and the J gene lost 1 base, with 8 bases spanning the gap. The CDR3 is 13 amino acids. The DNA of the CDR3 is TGTGCCAGCAGAAACATAGGCACAGATACGCAGTATTTT. As protein: CASRNIGTDTQYF.

This chain joins TRBV7-2 and TRBJ2-7, with D possibly being TRBD1 (6 bases). The CDR3 contains 16 residues. Trimming left V 5 bases short and J 2 bases short, with 19 bases between. Germline V gene sequence: CDR1 SGHTA, CDR2 FQGNSA. As DNA, the CDR3 is TGTGCCAGCAGCCAAGCCGGGACCAAGGGGGCCTACGAGCAGTACTTC. Its protein is CASSQAGTKGAYEQYF.

This clonotype was observed a few times. The chain carries TRBV18 and TRBJ2-7, with a weak D call TRBD2 (5 bases). Germline CDR1 and CDR2: KGHSH and LQKENI. V was shortened by 4 bases and J by 5 bases, with 12 bases between the two germline ends. The CDR3 contains 13 residues. CDR3 DNA sequence: TGTGCCAGCTCACGGCTCCCCGGGGACGAGCAGTACTTC. Translated: CASSRLPGDEQYF.

The V call is TRBV4-1, the J call TRBJ2-7, with 9 bases matching TRBD1. Germline V lookup: CDR1 MGHRA, CDR2 YSYEKL. The CDR3 covers 16 residues. With V trimmed by 0 bases and J by 1 base, 4 bases remained unmatched. In nucleotides, the CDR3 is TGCGCCAGCAGCCAAGATCCCGGGACAGGGTCCTACGAGCAGTACTTC. This gives the protein CASSQDPGTGSYEQYF.

The chain uses TRBV19 and TRBJ2-3; 7 bases are a match to TRBD1. Germline-derived CDR1 and CDR2 are LNHDA and SQIVND (reference sequence). The CDR3 runs to 13 residues. V lost 5 bases, J lost 4 bases, and 3 bases stayed unmatched. CDR3 nucleotide sequence: TGTGCCAGTAGTGAAACAGGGGCAGATACGCAGTATTTT. This encodes CASSETGADTQYF.

This chain uses TRBV9 with TRBJ2-3; D gene unclear. Trimming shortened V by 4 bases and J by 0 bases, and 9 bases separated the two germline ends. CDR1 is SGDLS and CDR2 is YYNGEE in the germline V gene. The CDR3 contains 14 residues. CDR3 region: CASSLRPSTDTQYF. CDR3 DNA: TGTGCCAGCAGCCTAAGACCCAGCACAGATACGCAGTATTTT.

The rearrangement links TRBV20-1 to TRBJ1-4; no firm D call. The CDR3 has 11 residues. The V gene lost 0 bases and the J gene lost 4 bases, with 0 bases spanning the gap. CDR1 and CDR2 from the germline V gene are DFQATT and SNEGSKA (reference sequence). The CDR3: CSARDNEKLFF. The CDR3 DNA reads as TGCAGTGCTAGAGATAATGAAAAACTGTTTTTT.

The V gene is TRBV11-2, the J gene TRBJ2-6; D remains unclear. The CDR3 extends over 20 amino acids. Germline V gene sequence: CDR1 SGHAT, CDR2 FQNNGV. V lost 3 bases and J 6 bases, leaving 27 bases between the germline ends. CDR3 protein: CASSFSVPLIRDLVANVLTF. CDR3 coding DNA: TGTGCCAGCAGCTTCTCAGTGCCGCTGATTAGGGATCTGGTGGCCAACGTCCTGACTTTC.

This clonotype was seen only once. The rearrangement joins TRBV5-8 to TRBJ1-3; D unresolved. CDR1 SGHTS and CDR2 YDEGEE come from the germline V gene. CDR3 size: 15 residues. Trimming left V 1 base short and J 0 bases short, with 8 bases between. The DNA of the CDR3 is TGTGCCAGCAGCTTGCTCGGCTTCTCTGGAAACACCATATATTTT. Its translation: CASSLLGFSGNTIYF.

This CDR3 is CATSVGTTYEQYF. In nucleotides, the CDR3 is TGTGCCACCAGCGTCGGGACTACCTACGAGCAGTACTTC. The V gene is TRBV15, the J gene TRBJ2-7, with 7 nucleotides matching TRBD2. V was pared by 5 bases and J by 2 bases, with 3 bases of the junction left unmatched. From germline, CDR1 is LNHNV and CDR2 YYDKDF (reference sequence). This CDR3 is 13 amino acids long.

The chain employs TRBV12-3 or TRBV12-4 and TRBJ2-5, with 8 bases matching TRBD2. The CDR3 covers 15 residues. V lost 7 bases, J lost 4 bases, and 11 bases stayed unmatched. This CDR3 is CASTTGGPFRETQYF. DNA for the CDR3: TGTGCCAGCACTACGGGAGGGCCTTTTCGAGAGACCCAGTACTTC.

The chain carries TRBV20-1 and TRBJ2-3; TRBD2 aligns across 8 bases. CDR1 and CDR2 (germline): DFQATT, SNEGSKA (reference sequence). V was clipped by 5 bases and J by 2 bases; unmatched bases: 9. The CDR3 extends over 15 amino acids. CDR3 DNA sequence: TGCAGTGCTCATTTTGCGGGAGGTTCCACAGATACGCAGTATTTT. It is translated as CSAHFAGGSTDTQYF.

The chain carries TRBV20-1 and TRBJ1-4; D gene unclear. CDR3 size: 14 residues. The germline V and J ends were trimmed by 0 bases and 8 bases, with 13 bases remaining between them. CDR1 is DFQATT and CDR2 is SNEGSKA in the germline V gene (reference sequence). This chain's CDR3 is CSAREAQRREKLFF. The CDR3 bases are TGCAGTGCTAGAGAGGCGCAGAGGCGGGAAAAACTGTTTTTT.

The chain has TRBV7-2 and TRBJ2-1, with 9 bases identical to TRBD2. In germline, CDR1 is SGHTA, CDR2 FQGNSA. The ends lost 5 bases at V and 4 bases at J; junction bases unmatched: 9. The CDR3 covers 16 residues. The CDR3 region has the DNA TGTGCCAGCAGCCGGGGGGGAGCGGGAGGTTACAATGAGCAGTTCTTC. Protein product: CASSRGGAGGYNEQFF.

As to this clonotype: The junction does not match germline at one end; this may be a read error. The chain carries TRBV5-1 and TRBJ2-5, with 8 positions matching TRBD2. Germline lookup yields CDR1 SGHRS and CDR2 YFSETQ. The CDR3 sequence is 15 residues long. CDR3 bases: TGTGCCAGCAGCCGATTATCGGGAGGGCCAAAGACCCAGTACTTC. The encoded protein is CASSRLSGGPKTQYF.

This chain joins TRBV11-2 and TRBJ1-3, with D unresolved. Trimming pared 7 bases from V and 3 bases from J, leaving 16 bases between. The germline CDR1 and CDR2 sequences are SGHAT and FQNNGV. The CDR3 is 15 amino acids. As DNA, the CDR3 is TGTGCCAGCACCACTAGGTTGGACGTTGGAAACACCATATATTTT. Translation gives CASTTRLDVGNTIYF. Combining the CDR3 with reference TRBV11-2 and TRBJ1-3 gives the whole variable domain EAGVAQSPRYKIIEKRQSVAFWCNPISGHATLYWYQQILGQGPKLLIQFQNNGVVDDSQLPKDRFSAERLKGVDSTLKIQPAKLEDSAVYLCASTTRLDVGNTIYFGEGSWLTVV.

The chain combines TRBV18 with TRBJ2-1, with a weak D call TRBD2 (6 bases). The CDR3 is 14 amino acids. Germline CDR1 KGHSH, CDR2 LQKENI. V lost 6 bases to trimming and J lost 9 bases, with 18 bases between them. In nucleotides, the CDR3 is TGTGCCAGCTCGTCCGGGGGAGTGGGGCGTGAGCAGTTCTTC. Protein product: CASSSGGVGREQFF.

The V and J genes are TRBV2 and TRBJ2-5, with a possible D match to TRBD1 (5 bases). CDR3 length: 14 amino acids. Trimming shortened V by 4 bases and J by 5 bases, and 14 bases separated the two germline ends. Germline CDR1 and CDR2: SNHLY and FYNNEI. In DNA form, the CDR3 reads TGTGCCAGCAGTGTCCTAGGGGCCAAGGAGACCCAGTACTTC. It encodes CASSVLGAKETQYF.

The count of this clonotype is one. The rearrangement uses TRBV2 and TRBJ2-5; D is perhaps TRBD1 (6 bases). The CDR3 covers 13 residues. Germline V gene data show CDR1 as SNHLY and CDR2 as FYNNEI. The V gene lost 8 bases and the J gene lost 2 bases, with 12 bases spanning the gap. The CDR3 sequence: CASCGTRQETQYF. CDR3 nucleotides: TGTGCCAGCTGTGGGACAAGGCAAGAGACCCAGTACTTC.